Here is one T cell receptor beta chain with its context. This sample was included in a study of blood T cell repertoires in COVID-19. About the research overall: Both acute and convalescent COVID-19 samples were obtained from the United States, Italy and Spain. Sources were T cells, B-cell-depleted T cells, or PBMCs; the material itself was cDNA or gDNA.

Under the authors' procedure: For nucleated cells, counts were estimated from reference gene primer amplification. Generated by immunoSEQ multiplex PCR, the TCRdb table keeps only in-frame clones and is missing some. From that table come the V and J calls and clone size; the DNA was used to work out D and trimming. The sample includes approximately 69,000 clones, 81% of them seen just once. This sequence was found in a woman in her seventies with acute or convalescent COVID-19. The sequenced sample consisted of peripheral blood.

The CDR3 DNA sequence: TGTGCCAGCAGAATTATGTCCGGGACAGATTTAAATCAGCCCCAGCATTTT. As protein: CASRIMSGTDLNQPQHF. This sequence joins TRBV28 and TRBJ1-5; the match to TRBD1 covers 7 bases. This CDR3 is built from 17 residues. CDR1 and CDR2 (germline): MDHEN, SYDVKM. V lost 6 bases and J lost 4; bases outside the gene matches: 15. The whole variable domain, filled in from reference TRBV28 and TRBJ1-5, reads DVKVTQSSRYLVKRTGEKVFLECVQDMDHENMFWYRQDPGLGLRLIYFSYDVKMKEKGDIPEGYSVSREKKERFSLILESASTNQTSMYLCASRIMSGTDLNQPQHFGDGTRLSIL.